Reported below is one T cell receptor (beta chain). Germline V lookup: CDR1 MGHRA, CDR2 YSYEKL. The CDR3 length is 16 residues. V gave up 6 bases and J gave up 7 bases; unmatched junction bases: 13. The sample belongs to a study of blood T cell repertoires in COVID-19. In the study overall: From T cells, B-cell-depleted T cells, or PBMCs came the material, which was cDNA or gDNA.

This table comes from immunoSEQ multiplex PCR, and its TCRdb copy is limited to in-frame clones, with some not included. The table shows 45,000 to 55,000 clones, with around four fifths occurring only once. This chain uses TRBV4-1 with TRBJ2-1; TRBD1 aligns across 9 bases. The receptor was isolated from a human donor in a cohort sampled during active COVID-19. Input material: peripheral blood. The CDR3 loop is CASSPMGTGLLNEQFF. Here the CDR3 DNA reads TGCGCCAGCAGTCCCATGGGGACAGGGCTTTTAAATGAGCAGTTCTTC.